The T cell receptor beta chain described here comes from a study of cytomegalovirus exposure and HLA in healthy donors. Vbeta (60) and Jbeta (13) primers were used in the PCR. Assay: immunoSEQ multiplex PCR; the TCRdb copy retains only in-frame clones and omits some. This sample carries about 48,000 clones, with 6.1% going to the ten biggest clones. Looked up from germline, CDR1 is SGHRS and CDR2 is YFSETQ. Trimming took off 4 bases at V and 1 base at J, with 11 bases between the two ends. This CDR3 is built from 15 residues. Concerning this clone itself: Its antigen is unidentified.

Despite likely unrecorded immune exposures, the donors were nominally healthy at the time of sampling. Study-wide results and limits: TCR beta sequences reportedly predicted most subjects' HLA-A and HLA-B alleles accurately. It was shown in a later analysis that HLA-associated TCR beta chains were more clonally expanded than other, equally common chains. Presence/absence analysis assumed near-uniform sequencing depth across donors.

The receptor was derived from a male donor in good health and CMV-seropositive. Sequencing was performed on PBMCs. The V gene is TRBV5-1, the J gene TRBJ1-4; weak D call: TRBD1 (5 bases). CDR3 in amino acids: CASSPGDLTNEKLFF. CDR3 in DNA: TGCGCCAGCAGCCCGGGGGACTTAACTAATGAAAAACTGTTTTTT. Variable domain in full (rest from reference TRBV5-1 and TRBJ1-4): KAGVTQTPRYLIKTRGQQVTLSCSPISGHRSVSWYQQTPGQGLQFLFEYFSETQRNKGNFPGRFSGRQFSNSRSEMNVSTLELGDSALYLCASSPGDLTNEKLFFGSGTQLSVL.